Below, 10 T cell receptor beta chains from the same sample are listed, as sequenced in a study of T cells after yellow fever vaccination. Via MiXCR, TCRdb re-called the 5' RACE reads, giving one row per CDR3 protein. The top ten clones hold more than 20% of a sample with a few hundred thousand distinct CDR3 sequences, 4% of them seen once. Source: PBMCs, taken 5 days after the yellow fever booster vaccination. The source is a man between 18 and 35 years old who received the YFV17D yellow fever vaccine.

This clonotype was observed many times. CDR3 protein: CASSVGVGFAQYF. The CDR3 nucleotides are TGTGCCAGCAGCGTAGGAGTAGGGTTTGCGCAGTATTTT. The rearrangement uses TRBV9 and TRBJ2-3; D gene ambiguous. This CDR3 is 13 amino acids long. From germline, CDR1 is SGDLS and CDR2 YYNGEE. Trimming stripped 0 bases from V and 10 bases from J, with 12 bases between. Combining the CDR3 with reference TRBV9 and TRBJ2-3 gives the whole variable domain DSGVTQTPKHLITATGQRVTLRCSPRSGDLSVYWYQQSLDQGLQFLIQYYNGEERAKGNILERFSAQQFPDLHSELNLSSLELGDSALYFCASSVGVGFAQYFGPGTRLTVL.

V usage is TRBV4-1 and J usage is TRBJ2-3; D gene ambiguous. The CDR3 is made up of 16 amino acids. Between the trimmed V and J ends, which lost 3 bases and 6 bases, there was a span of 19 bases. The germline CDR1 and CDR2 sequences are MGHRA and YSYEKL. The CDR3 spells CASSQTDSAAVDTQYF. In DNA, the CDR3 is TGCGCCAGCAGCCAGACCGACTCCGCGGCGGTGGATACGCAGTATTTT.

The table lists this clonotype with a few counts. The V call is TRBV5-1, the J call TRBJ2-3, with D perhaps TRBD2 (5 bases). Per the germline V gene, CDR1 is SGHRS and CDR2 is YFSETQ. The length of the CDR3 is 15 residues. Trimming took off 1 base at V and 4 bases at J, with 13 bases between the two ends. The CDR3 DNA follows: TGCGCCAGCAGCTTGAAGCATAAGAGGGCAGATACGCAGTATTTT. Encoded protein: CASSLKHKRADTQYF.

This clonotype came up a few times. The chain carries TRBV28 and TRBJ1-5; weak D call: TRBD1 (6 bases). Germline V CDR1 and CDR2: MDHEN, SYDVKM. The germline V and J ends were trimmed by 5 bases and 7 bases, with 18 bases remaining between them. This CDR3 has 15 amino acids. The CDR3 DNA reads TGTGCCAGCAGTCCACTAGGGGGGGCGCACCAGCCCCAGCATTTT. It yields the protein CASSPLGGAHQPQHF.

This clonotype was seen a handful of times. V gene TRBV15 combines with J gene TRBJ1-1; D is possibly TRBD1 (5 bases). The V end was cut by 1 base, the J end by 6 bases, with 15 bases between. The CDR3 has 15 amino acids. The germline gives CDR1 LNHNV, CDR2 YYDKDF (reference sequence). The chain's CDR3 is CATSRVQGREAEAFF. In nucleotides, the CDR3 is TGTGCCACCAGCAGAGTGCAGGGCAGGGAGGCTGAAGCTTTCTTT.

This clonotype came up a few times. The rearrangement links TRBV7-2 to TRBJ2-1; 10 positions match TRBD2. Per germline, CDR1 SGHTA and CDR2 FQGNSA. Losses at the gene ends were 5 bases for V and 3 bases for J; bases not matched to a gene: 4. This CDR3 comprises 15 residues. The CDR3 sequence is CASSPGTSDYNEQFF. The CDR3 bases are TGTGCCAGCAGCCCCGGGACTAGCGACTACAATGAGCAGTTCTTC.

In this sample, this clonotype turned up a few times. This chain joins TRBV19 and TRBJ1-5; the D is unclear. The V and J ends lost 5 bases and 8 bases respectively, with 10 bases between them. The CDR3 length is 12 residues. In germline, CDR1 is LNHDA, CDR2 SQIVND (reference sequence). The CDR3 region has the DNA TGTGCCAGTAGTTGGGGTCGAAAGCCCCAGCATTTT. As protein: CASSWGRKPQHF.

This clonotype was seen a handful of times. This sequence joins TRBV19 and TRBJ1-4; D not resolved. Germline loops: CDR1 LNHDA, CDR2 SQIVND (reference sequence). The CDR3 has 14 residues. V shed 3 bases and J shed 8 bases, with 13 bases lying between them. The CDR3 DNA is TGTGCCAGTAGTATGTGGGAAGCCCACGAAAAACTGTTTTTT. Its translation is CASSMWEAHEKLFF.

This chain uses TRBV19 with TRBJ1-2; D gene uncertain. This CDR3 spans 12 amino acids. Germline V gene sequence: CDR1 LNHDA, CDR2 SQIVND (reference sequence). Trimming pared 9 bases from V and 5 bases from J, leaving 13 bases between. The CDR3 DNA sequence: TGTGCCAGCCGATCGGAGATTTATGGCTACACCTTC. This sequence encodes CASRSEIYGYTF.

This clonotype was recorded many times. The J gene is TRBJ1-5, the V gene TRBV15, with a weak D call TRBD1 (6 bases). This CDR3 is 17 amino acids long. V was trimmed by 3 bases and J by 0 bases, leaving 15 bases between them. Germline CDR1 and CDR2: LNHNV and YYDKDF (reference sequence). Here the CDR3 reads CATSSPKGTYSNQPQHF. The CDR3 nucleotides read TGTGCCACCAGCAGCCCCAAAGGGACATATAGCAATCAGCCCCAGCATTTT.